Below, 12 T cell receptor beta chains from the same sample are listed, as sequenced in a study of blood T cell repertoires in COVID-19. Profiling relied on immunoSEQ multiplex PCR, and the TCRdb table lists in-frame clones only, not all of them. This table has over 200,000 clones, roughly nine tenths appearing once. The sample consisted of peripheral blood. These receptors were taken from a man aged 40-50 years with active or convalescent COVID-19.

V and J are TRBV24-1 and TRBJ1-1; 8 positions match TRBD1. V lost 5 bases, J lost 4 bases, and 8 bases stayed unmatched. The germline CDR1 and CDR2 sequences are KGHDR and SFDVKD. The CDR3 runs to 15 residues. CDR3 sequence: CATSAVGQGGTEAFF. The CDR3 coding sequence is TGTGCCACCAGTGCCGTCGGACAGGGTGGCACTGAAGCTTTCTTT.

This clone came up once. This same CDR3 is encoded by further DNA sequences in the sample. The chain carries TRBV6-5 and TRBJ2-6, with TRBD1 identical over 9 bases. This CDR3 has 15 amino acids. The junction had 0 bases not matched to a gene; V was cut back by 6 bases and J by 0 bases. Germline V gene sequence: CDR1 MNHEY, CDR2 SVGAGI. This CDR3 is CASRTGGSGANVLTF. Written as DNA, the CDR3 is TGTGCCAGCAGGACAGGGGGCTCTGGGGCCAACGTCCTGACTTTC.

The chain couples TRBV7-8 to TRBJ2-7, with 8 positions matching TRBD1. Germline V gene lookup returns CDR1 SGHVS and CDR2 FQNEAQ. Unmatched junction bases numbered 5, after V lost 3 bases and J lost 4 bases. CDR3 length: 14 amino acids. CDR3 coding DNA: TGTGCCAGCAGCTTGGGACAGGAGAGTTACGAGCAGTACTTC. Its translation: CASSLGQESYEQYF.

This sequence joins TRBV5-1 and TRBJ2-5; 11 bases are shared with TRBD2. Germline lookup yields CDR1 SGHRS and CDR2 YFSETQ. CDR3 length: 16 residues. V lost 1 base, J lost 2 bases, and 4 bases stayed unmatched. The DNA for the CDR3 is TGCGCCAGCAGCTTGATCCCTAGCGGGGGGCAAGAGACCCAGTACTTC. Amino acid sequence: CASSLIPSGGQETQYF. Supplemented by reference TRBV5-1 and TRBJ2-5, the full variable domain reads KAGVTQTPRYLIKTRGQQVTLSCSPISGHRSVSWYQQTPGQGLQFLFEYFSETQRNKGNFPGRFSGRQFSNSRSEMNVSTLELGDSALYLCASSLIPSGGQETQYFGPGTRLLVL.

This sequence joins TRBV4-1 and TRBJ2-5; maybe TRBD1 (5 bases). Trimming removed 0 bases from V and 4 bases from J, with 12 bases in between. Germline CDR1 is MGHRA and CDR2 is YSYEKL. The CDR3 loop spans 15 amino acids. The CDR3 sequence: CASSQDSTVSETQYF. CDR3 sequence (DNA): TGCGCCAGCAGCCAAGACTCGACAGTTTCAGAGACCCAGTACTTC.

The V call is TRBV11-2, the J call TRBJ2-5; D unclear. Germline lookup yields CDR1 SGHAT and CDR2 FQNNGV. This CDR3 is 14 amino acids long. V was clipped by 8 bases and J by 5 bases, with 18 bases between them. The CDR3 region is CASRKTGQWETQYF. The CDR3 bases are TGTGCCAGCCGAAAAACTGGGCAGTGGGAGACCCAGTACTTC.

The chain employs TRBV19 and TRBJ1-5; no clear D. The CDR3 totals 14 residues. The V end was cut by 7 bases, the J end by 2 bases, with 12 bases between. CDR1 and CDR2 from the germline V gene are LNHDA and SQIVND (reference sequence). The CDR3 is CASTLNEGNQPQHF. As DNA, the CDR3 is TGTGCCAGTACCCTAAATGAAGGCAATCAGCCCCAGCATTTT. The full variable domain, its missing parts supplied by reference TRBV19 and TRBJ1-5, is DGGITQSPKYLFRKEGQNVTLSCEQNLNHDAMYWYRQDPGQGLRLIYYSQIVNDFQKGDIAEGYSVSREKKESFPLTVTSAQKNPTAFYLCASTLNEGNQPQHFGDGTRLSIL.

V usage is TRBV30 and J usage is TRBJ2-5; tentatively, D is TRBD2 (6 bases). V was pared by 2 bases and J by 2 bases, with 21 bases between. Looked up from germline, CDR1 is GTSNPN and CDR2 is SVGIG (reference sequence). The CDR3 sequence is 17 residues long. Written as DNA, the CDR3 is TGTGCCTGGAGTCCCCCGGACGGGGGATGGGGTCAAGAGACCCAGTACTTC. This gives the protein CAWSPPDGGWGQETQYF.

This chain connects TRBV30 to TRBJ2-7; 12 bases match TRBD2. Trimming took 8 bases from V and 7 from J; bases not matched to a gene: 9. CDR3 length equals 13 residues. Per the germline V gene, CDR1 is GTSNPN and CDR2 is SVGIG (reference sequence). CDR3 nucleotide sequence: TGTGCCGGTCGAAGAGGACTAGCGGGAGAGCAGTACTTC. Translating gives CAGRRGLAGEQYF.

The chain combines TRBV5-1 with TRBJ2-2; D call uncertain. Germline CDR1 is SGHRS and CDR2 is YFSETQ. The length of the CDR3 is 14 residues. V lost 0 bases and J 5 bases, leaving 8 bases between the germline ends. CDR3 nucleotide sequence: TGCGCCAGCAGCTTGGGGCCTAGGACCGGGGAGCTGTTTTTT. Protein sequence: CASSLGPRTGELFF.

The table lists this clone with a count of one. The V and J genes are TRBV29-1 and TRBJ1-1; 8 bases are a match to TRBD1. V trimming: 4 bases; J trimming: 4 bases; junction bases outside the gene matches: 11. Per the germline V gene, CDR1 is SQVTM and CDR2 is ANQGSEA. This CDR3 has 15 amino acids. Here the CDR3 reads CSVGAYRGVVTEAFF. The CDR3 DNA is TGCAGCGTTGGAGCTTACAGGGGGGTGGTCACTGAAGCTTTCTTT.

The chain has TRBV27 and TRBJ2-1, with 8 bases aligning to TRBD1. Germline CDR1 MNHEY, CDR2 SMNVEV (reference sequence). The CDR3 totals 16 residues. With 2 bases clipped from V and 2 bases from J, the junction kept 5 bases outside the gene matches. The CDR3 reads CASSLVAQGAYNEQFF. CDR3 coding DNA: TGTGCCAGCAGTTTAGTAGCACAGGGGGCCTACAATGAGCAGTTCTTC.